This T cell receptor beta chain was recorded in a study of T cells in pancreatic ductal adenocarcinoma (dated by TCRdb to 2015 to 2018). Regarding the complete study: Surgically resected pancreatic ductal adenocarcinoma specimens were analyzed for the quantity, spatial distribution, and characteristics of both suppressive cells and tumor-infiltrating CD8+ T cells, an effort aimed at clarifying the adaptive T-cell response occurring naturally. Here is what the overall study found, with its caveats: T-cell clonality did not differ significantly between tumor and blood, with mean clonality roughly 0.1 in tumors and just over 0.07 in blood. Tumor versus blood clonality comparisons may be biased because tumors are enriched in CD45RO+ effector rather than naive T cells, biasing toward lower diversity. Because inoperable disease is present at presentation in most pancreatic cancer patients, the resected cohort was biased toward the minority with early-stage disease. More total productive templates and 7.5 to 9-fold more unique clonotypes were found in blood samples than in tumor samples.

TCR beta CDR3 regions were amplified from genomic DNA using the immunoSEQ hsTCRB kit. High-throughput TRB CDR3 sequencing was performed on an Illumina HiSeq system. On the study's bioinformatics: The immunoSEQ software was used to analyze sequencing reads, and nonproductive sequences containing premature stops or frame-shifts were removed. Repertoire clonality was computed as one minus Shannon entropy normalized by log2 of the number of unique productive sequences. TCRdb's version of the immuneACCESS table is confined to in-frame rearrangements and falls short of the full clone set. An unresolved V gene accounts for under half of the shortfall where checked; the remainder is of unknown origin. V, J and clone size were drawn from that table, and D and trimming were deduced from the DNA. Present in this sample are 15,000 to 20,000 clones, almost 90% of which were seen just once. The top ten clonotypes cover roughly 0.91% of the sample.

The CDR3 holds 19 amino acids from the cysteine to the phenylalanine. CDR3 DNA is the only sequence kept; it has 57 bases, read in frame from the first base. The CDR1 and CDR2 encoded by the germline V gene are KGHSH and LQKENI. V trim: 2 bases; J trim: 3 bases; unmatched bases: 12. The selected pancreatic ductal adenocarcinoma patients had received surgery without neoadjuvant therapy. Peripheral blood was collected in heparin tubes, and PBMCs were isolated by histopaque density gradient and cryopreserved in around 9% DMSO. Genomic DNA was extracted from roughly seven PBMC and 9 flash-frozen tumor specimens using the DNeasy Blood and Tissue Kit with Proteinase K and RNase treatment. About this clone itself: No antigen is known for it. No base-level quality is on record; no much larger clone is a single base apart.

Recombination linked TRBV18 to TRBJ2-6, with 8 middle bases fitting TRBD1. The TCR sequence derives from a human donor with pancreatic ductal adenocarcinoma. Sequences were obtained from PBMCs. The nucleotide sequence is given as TGTGCCAGCTCACCAGACGGCGGACAGGGCTTAATTGGGGCCAACGTCCTGACTTTC. Translated, this gives CASSPDGGQGLIGANVLTF.